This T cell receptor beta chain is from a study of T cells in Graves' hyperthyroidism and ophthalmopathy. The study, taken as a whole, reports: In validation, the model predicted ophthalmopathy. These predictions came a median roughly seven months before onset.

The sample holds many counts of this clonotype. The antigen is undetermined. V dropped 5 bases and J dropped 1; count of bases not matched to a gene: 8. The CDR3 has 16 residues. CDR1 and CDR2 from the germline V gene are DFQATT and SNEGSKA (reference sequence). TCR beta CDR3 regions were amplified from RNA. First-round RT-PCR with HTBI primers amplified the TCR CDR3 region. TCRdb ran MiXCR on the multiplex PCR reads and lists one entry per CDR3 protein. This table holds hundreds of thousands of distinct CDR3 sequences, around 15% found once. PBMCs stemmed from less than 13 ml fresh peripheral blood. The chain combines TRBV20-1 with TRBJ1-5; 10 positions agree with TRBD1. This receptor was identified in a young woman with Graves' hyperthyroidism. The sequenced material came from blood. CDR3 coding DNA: TGCAGTGCTGCCGGGACAGGGGTTAGAAGCAATCAGCCCCAGCATTTT. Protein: CSAAGTGVRSNQPQHF.